This entry lists 19 T cell receptor beta chains sequenced from one sample in a study of beta chain features in type 1 diabetes. TCRB transcripts that were expressed got sequenced, as all of the isolated RNA had been reverse transcribed. Only in-frame clones appear in the TCRdb table, and some are missing; sequencing was by immunoSEQ multiplex PCR. The profile shows 900,000 or so clones, about 17% of them singletons. The sequencing input was naive CD4+ T cells from blood. Source of these receptors: a woman between 18 and 30 years old in good health.

The gene calls are TRBV7-6 and TRBJ2-7; tentatively, D is TRBD2 (6 bases). CDR1 is SGHVS and CDR2 is FNYEAQ in the germline V gene. This CDR3 spans 17 amino acids. V was clipped by 5 bases and J by 5 bases, with 25 bases between them. The CDR3 here is CASSTSPVPGSRNEQYF. The DNA for the CDR3 is TGTGCCAGCAGCACGAGTCCCGTCCCCGGGAGTAGGAACGAGCAGTACTTC. The variable domain in full, with the rest retrieved from reference TRBV7-6 and TRBJ2-7, is GAGVSQSPRYKVTKRGQDVALRCDPISGHVSLYWYRQALGQGPEFLTYFNYEAQQDKSGLPNDRFSAERPEGSISTLTIQRTEQRDSAMYRCASSTSPVPGSRNEQYFGPGTRLTVT.

The chain joins TRBV19 to TRBJ2-1, with 8 bases identical to TRBD2. The CDR3 contains 16 residues. In germline, CDR1 is LNHDA, CDR2 SQIVND (reference sequence). V was clipped by 5 bases and J by 2 bases; unmatched bases: 8. This CDR3 reads CASSLGAGAAYNEQFF. The DNA for the CDR3 is TGTGCCAGTAGTTTGGGAGCGGGAGCAGCCTACAATGAGCAGTTCTTC.

The chain carries TRBV18 and TRBJ1-5, with D hard to call. This CDR3 comprises 15 residues. Germline assignment: CDR1 KGHSH and CDR2 LQKENI. Trimming removed 3 bases from V and 6 bases from J, with 15 bases in between. The CDR3 nucleotides read TGTGCCAGCTCACCGCCCCTCTCGAAAGGTCAGCCCCAGCATTTT. This sequence encodes CASSPPLSKGQPQHF.

This clone has a handful of counts. The chain employs TRBV5-4 and TRBJ2-1, with D tentatively TRBD2 (6 bases). The V gene lost 2 bases and the J gene lost 4 bases, with 13 bases spanning the gap. Germline CDR1 SGHNT, CDR2 YYREEE (reference sequence). This CDR3 has 15 residues. The CDR3 DNA reads TGTGCCAGCAGCTTCGGGTTAGCGGAGTACAATGAGCAGTTCTTC. Its protein is CASSFGLAEYNEQFF.

The rearrangement links TRBV10-3 to TRBJ1-2; D perhaps matches TRBD1 (6 bases). Trimming removed 3 bases at V and 6 bases at J, with 20 bases between. CDR1 is ENHRY and CDR2 is SYGVKD in the germline V gene. The CDR3 totals 16 residues. CDR3 amino acids: CAISEFGGTRADGYTF. Here the CDR3 DNA reads TGTGCCATCAGTGAATTCGGCGGGACACGGGCAGATGGCTACACCTTC.

This clone was observed a few times. This chain joins TRBV29-1 and TRBJ1-2; a weak D match, TRBD1 (6 bases). Germline CDR1 SQVTM, CDR2 ANQGSEA. CDR3 length: 13 amino acids. Trimming pared 2 bases from V and 4 bases from J, leaving 11 bases between. The CDR3, as DNA: TGCAGCGTTGAAACGGGGGGCGTCTATGGCTACACCTTC. Protein: CSVETGGVYGYTF.

This sequence joins TRBV7-2 and TRBJ1-5, with a tentative D call TRBD1 (5 bases). Germline CDR1 is SGHTA and CDR2 is FQGNSA. The CDR3 has 14 residues. Trimming stripped 3 bases from V and 2 bases from J, with 8 bases between. The CDR3 reads CASSFGHGNQPQHF. Written as DNA, the CDR3 is TGTGCCAGCAGCTTTGGACACGGCAATCAGCCCCAGCATTTT. The full variable domain, with the rest looked up from reference TRBV7-2 and TRBJ1-5, is GAGVSQSPSNKVTEKGKDVELRCDPISGHTALYWYRQSLGQGLEFLIYFQGNSAPDKSGLPSDRFSAERTGGSVSTLTIQRTQQEDSAVYLCASSFGHGNQPQHFGDGTRLSIL.

This clone was counted only a few times. The V call is TRBV18, the J call TRBJ2-7; possibly TRBD1 for D (6 bases). CDR3 size: 15 residues. Germline V gene sequence: CDR1 KGHSH, CDR2 LQKENI. V lost 3 bases to trimming and J lost 3 bases, with 15 bases between them. The CDR3 is CASSPPGTYNYEQYF. CDR3 nucleotide sequence: TGTGCCAGCTCACCTCCCGGGACATACAACTACGAGCAGTACTTC.

The chain combines TRBV29-1 with TRBJ1-4; no reliable D call. Trimming removed 4 bases from V and 0 bases from J, with 12 bases in between. The CDR3 covers 15 residues. Germline CDR1 and CDR2: SQVTM and ANQGSEA. CDR3 region: CSVAGSAATNEKLFF. The DNA of the CDR3 is TGCAGCGTTGCGGGGTCAGCTGCAACTAATGAAAAACTGTTTTTT.

This clone was seen once. This rearrangement joins TRBV7-2 to TRBJ2-7; D gene unclear. V was trimmed by 5 bases and J by 7 bases, leaving 21 bases between them. The CDR3 has 15 residues. Per the germline V gene, CDR1 is SGHTA and CDR2 is FQGNSA. CDR3 coding DNA: TGTGCCAGCAGCCAGAGGCGAGGAGTTTTCTATGAGCAGTACTTC. Its protein is CASSQRRGVFYEQYF.

The chain recombines TRBV11-1 with TRBJ2-6; D not certain. The CDR3 covers 16 residues. Per germline, CDR1 SGHAT and CDR2 FQDESV (reference sequence). Trimming took 5 bases from V and 0 from J, leaving 11 bases between them. CDR3 nucleotides: TGTGCCAGCAGCCCTAATGGAGTCTCTGGGGCCAACGTCCTGACTTTC. Translation: CASSPNGVSGANVLTF. Full variable domain (remainder filled in from reference TRBV11-1 and TRBJ2-6): EAEVAQSPRYKITEKSQAVAFWCDPISGHATLYWYRQILGQGPELLVQFQDESVVDDSQLPKDRFSAERLKGVDSTLKIQPAELGDSAMYLCASSPNGVSGANVLTFGAGSRLTVL.

The chain recombines TRBV5-6 with TRBJ2-3; D is undetermined. The CDR3 totals 13 residues. In germline, CDR1 is SGHDT, CDR2 YYEEEE. V lost 1 base and J lost 4, with 7 bases in between. The CDR3 nucleotides are TGTGCCAGCAGCTTGTTCGGTGCAGATACGCAGTATTTT. Its translation: CASSLFGADTQYF. The entire variable domain, with the rest obtained from reference TRBV5-6 and TRBJ2-3, is as follows: DAGVTQSPTHLIKTRGQQVTLRCSPKSGHDTVSWYQQALGQGPQFIFQYYEEEERQRGNFPDRFSGHQFPNYSSELNVNALLLGDSALYLCASSLFGADTQYFGPGTRLTVL.

This clone was seen more than once but under ten times. This chain joins TRBV4-1 and TRBJ2-5; D is undetermined. The CDR3 contains 15 residues. Germline V gene data show CDR1 as MGHRA and CDR2 as YSYEKL. The V gene lost 2 bases and the J gene lost 3 bases, with 13 bases spanning the gap. The CDR3 protein is CASSQPRTSKETQYF. CDR3 nucleotide sequence: TGCGCCAGCAGCCAACCACGGACGAGCAAAGAGACCCAGTACTTC.

The chain employs TRBV29-1 and TRBJ2-2, with 16 bases matching TRBD2. This CDR3 is 14 amino acids long. The V segment lost 7 bases and the J segment 6 bases; nucleotides outside the gene matches: 2. Germline CDR1 reads SQVTM; CDR2 reads ANQGSEA. The CDR3 loop is CSAGTSGRAGELFF. The CDR3 DNA is TGCAGCGCGGGGACTAGCGGGAGGGCCGGGGAGCTGTTTTTT.

This sequence joins TRBV4-3 and TRBJ2-1; no reliable D call. Germline V lookup: CDR1 LGHNA, CDR2 YSLEER. Trimming shortened V by 4 bases and J by 0 bases, and 13 bases separated the two germline ends. CDR3 length: 16 residues. The CDR3 bases are TGCGCCAGCAGCCCGCGACCGATGAGCTCCTACAATGAGCAGTTCTTC. As protein: CASSPRPMSSYNEQFF.

This clone was seen a handful of times. The chain combines TRBV28 with TRBJ1-1; tentative D call: TRBD1 (5 bases). The V and J ends lost 6 bases and 9 bases respectively, with 11 bases between them. This CDR3 is 11 amino acids long. From germline, CDR1 is MDHEN and CDR2 SYDVKM. The CDR3 spells CASSLGVQAFF. CDR3 DNA sequence: TGTGCCAGCAGCTTGGGGGTTCAAGCTTTCTTT.

CDR3 loop: CASSPPSRPRNEQFF. Written as DNA, the CDR3 is TGTGCCAGCAGCCCCCCGTCCCGACCGCGGAATGAGCAGTTCTTC. The chain combines TRBV7-2 with TRBJ2-1; the D is unclear. V was trimmed by 5 bases and J by 7 bases, leaving 18 bases between them. This CDR3 is built from 15 residues. Germline CDR1 and CDR2: SGHTA and FQGNSA.

V and J are TRBV28 and TRBJ1-2; a possible D gene is TRBD1 (6 bases). Trimming pared 7 bases from V and 2 bases from J, leaving 17 bases between. This CDR3 contains 15 residues. Looked up from germline, CDR1 is MDHEN and CDR2 is SYDVKM. CDR3 DNA: TGTGCCAGCAAGGCTCAGGGGTCCCGAAACTATGGCTACACCTTC. Translation: CASKAQGSRNYGYTF.

This clone was seen more than once but under ten times. The chain is built from TRBV5-1 and TRBJ2-7; D is possibly TRBD1 or TRBD2 (5 bases each). Germline values: CDR1 SGHRS, CDR2 YFSETQ. Trimming cost V 0 bases and J 2 bases, with 12 bases left between them. The CDR3 is 15 residues long. The CDR3 sequence is CASSLAGARAYEQYF. In DNA, the CDR3 is TGCGCCAGCAGCTTGGCCGGGGCAAGGGCCTACGAGCAGTACTTC.